The 27 T cell receptor beta chains reported below all come from one sample, sequenced in a study of cytomegalovirus exposure and HLA in healthy donors. Researchers ran the PCR with 60 Vbeta and 13 Jbeta primers. Assay used: immunoSEQ multiplex PCR; TCRdb lists only in-frame clones, some missing. The data hold approximately 100,000 clones, with approximately 80% observed a single time. Sequences were obtained from PBMCs. The source is a female donor in good health and CMV-seropositive.

The chain has TRBV29-1 and TRBJ2-7; no firm D call. The V and J ends lost 4 bases and 1 base respectively, with 5 bases between them. Germline V lookup: CDR1 SQVTM, CDR2 ANQGSEA. This CDR3 is 11 amino acids long. DNA for the CDR3: TGCAGCGTTGGTCAGTCCTACGAGCAGTACTTC. Translation gives CSVGQSYEQYF.

In its sample, this clone was seen once. The rearrangement joins TRBV10-2 to TRBJ2-5; 7 nucleotides line up with TRBD1. Trimming cost V 5 bases and J 2 bases; bases outside gene matches: 11. CDR1 is WSHSY and CDR2 is SAAADI in the germline V gene. The CDR3 sequence is 16 residues long. This CDR3 is CASSLRGTAEQETQYF. DNA for the CDR3: TGCGCCAGCAGTTTGAGGGGGACAGCTGAACAAGAGACCCAGTACTTC.

The rearrangement links TRBV4-2 to TRBJ2-7; 9 bases align to TRBD1. After removal of 4 bases from V and 6 bases from J, the junction contained 16 bases not matched to a gene. This CDR3 spans 17 amino acids. The V gene's germline CDR1 is LGHNA and CDR2 YNFKEQ. CDR3 loop: CASSLAGAGQGIGEQYF. CDR3 in DNA: TGTGCCAGCAGCCTGGCCGGGGCGGGACAGGGAATAGGCGAGCAGTACTTC.

The V and J genes are TRBV9 and TRBJ2-1; 14 bases match TRBD2. The CDR3 totals 15 residues. Germline lookup yields CDR1 SGDLS and CDR2 YYNGEE. Germline trimming cut 4 bases from V and 6 bases from J; bases unmatched to any gene: 3. This chain's CDR3 is CASSSTSGRANEQFF. As DNA, the CDR3 is TGTGCCAGCAGCTCGACTAGCGGGAGGGCCAATGAGCAGTTCTTC.

The genes are TRBV7-2 and TRBJ2-5; D not certain. This CDR3 comprises 14 residues. CDR1 SGHTA and CDR2 FQGNSA come from the germline V gene. The germline V and J ends were trimmed by 5 bases and 2 bases, with 12 bases remaining between them. CDR3 coding DNA: TGTGCCAGCAGCCCTTCTAAGAGTCAAGAGACCCAGTACTTC. The encoded protein is CASSPSKSQETQYF.

This chain joins TRBV13 and TRBJ2-5; the match to TRBD1 covers 7 bases. The germline V gene has CDR1 PRHDT and CDR2 FYEKMQ (reference sequence). This CDR3 spans 15 amino acids. Trimming took 6 bases from V and 1 from J; bases not matched to a gene: 8. CDR3 residues: CASRNRGMGQETQYF. The CDR3 bases are TGTGCCAGCAGAAACAGGGGTATGGGCCAAGAGACCCAGTACTTC.

This rearrangement joins TRBV11-3 to TRBJ2-1, with D tentatively TRBD2 (7 bases). The length of the CDR3 is 16 residues. CDR1 is SGHNT, CDR2 YENEEA, per germline. V lost 1 base, J lost 5 bases, and 15 bases lay in between. Written as DNA, the CDR3 is TGTGCCAGCAGCTTAGGTGGGGCGGGGGCTAACAATGAGCAGTTCTTC. This translates into CASSLGGAGANNEQFF.

In this sample, this clone turned up a few times. The V gene is TRBV6-5, the J gene TRBJ1-2, with 7 bases aligning to TRBD1. J was trimmed by 7 bases and V by 6 bases; bases with no gene match: 8. The germline V gene encodes CDR1 MNHEY and CDR2 SVGAGI. CDR3 length: 13 residues. As DNA, the CDR3 is TGTGCCAGCAGCTTATTCACAGGGGTTGGCTACACCTTC. Translation: CASSLFTGVGYTF.

This clone was detected once. The chain couples TRBV4-1 to TRBJ2-7; D gene unclear. V lost 1 base and J lost 3, with 7 bases in between. The CDR3 has 13 amino acids. Germline lookup yields CDR1 MGHRA and CDR2 YSYEKL. CDR3 DNA sequence: TGCGCCAGCAGCCAAGCGCTAGACTACGAGCAGTACTTC. It translates to CASSQALDYEQYF.

The table lists this clone with a few counts. The chain is built from TRBV11-2 and TRBJ2-2, with TRBD1 matching 7 bases. V lost 5 bases to trimming and J lost 6 bases; unmatched junction nucleotides: 9. Germline V CDR1 and CDR2: SGHAT, FQNNGV. The CDR3 has 15 residues. The CDR3 reads CASSPSRQGSGELFF. CDR3 coding DNA: TGTGCCAGCAGCCCCTCGAGACAGGGATCCGGGGAGCTGTTTTTT.

The chain uses TRBV6-4 and TRBJ1-6, with TRBD1 as a possible D gene (6 bases). The CDR3 totals 16 residues. Between the trimmed V and J ends, which lost 5 bases and 7 bases, there was a span of 18 bases. Looked up from germline, CDR1 is MRHNA and CDR2 is SNTAGT. CDR3: CASSLGPTGGNSPLHF. CDR3 nucleotides: TGTGCCAGCAGTCTTGGGCCGACAGGCGGAAATTCACCCCTCCACTTT.

This chain connects TRBV2 to TRBJ2-1, with D tentatively TRBD2 (5 bases). CDR3 length: 14 amino acids. CDR1 and CDR2 from the germline V gene are SNHLY and FYNNEI. V lost 4 bases, J lost 7 bases, and 14 bases lay in between. The CDR3 coding sequence is TGTGCCAGCAGTGTAGTGGGAGTGAGGAATGAGCAGTTCTTC. It yields the protein CASSVVGVRNEQFF.

The chain has TRBV7-9 and TRBJ2-2; 11 bases agree with TRBD2. The germline V gene has CDR1 SEHNR and CDR2 FQNEAQ (reference sequence). CDR3 size: 19 residues. Germline trimming cut 5 bases from V and 4 bases from J; bases unmatched to any gene: 15. CDR3 sequence: CASSRNRIRGTSGTGELFF. CDR3 DNA sequence: TGTGCCAGCAGCCGAAATCGGATAAGAGGGACTAGCGGCACCGGGGAGCTGTTTTTT.

About this clone: Compared with germline, one end of the junction differs, possibly owing to a read error. The V call is TRBV7-9, the J call TRBJ2-7; D perhaps matches TRBD1 (6 bases). CDR3 length equals 16 residues. Germline V CDR1 and CDR2: SEHNR, FQNEAQ (reference sequence). CDR3 residues: CSSSLDSTGRERLQYF. In nucleotides, the CDR3 is TGTTCCAGCAGCTTGGATAGTACAGGGAGAGAGAGGTTGCAGTACTTC. Full variable domain (remainder filled in from reference TRBV7-9 and TRBJ2-7): DTGVSQNPRHKITKRGQNVTFRCDPISEHNRLYWYRQTLGQGPEFLTYFQNEAQLEKSRLLSDRFSAERPKGSFSTLEIQRTEQGDSAMYLCSSSLDSTGRERLQYFGPGTRLTVT.

The V and J genes are TRBV4-1 and TRBJ2-2; possible D gene TRBD2, 5 bases. Germline V gives CDR1 MGHRA, CDR2 YSYEKL. The CDR3 extends over 16 amino acids. Trimming shortened V by 0 bases and J by 2 bases, and 10 bases separated the two germline ends. The chain's CDR3 is CASSQERGVNTGELFF. The CDR3 DNA reads as TGCGCCAGCAGCCAAGAACGGGGAGTAAACACCGGGGAGCTGTTTTTT.

This clone was seen a handful of times. This rearrangement joins TRBV6-5 to TRBJ1-5; no clear D gene. Per germline, CDR1 MNHEY and CDR2 SVGAGI. This CDR3 has 14 amino acids. Trimming took off 6 bases at V and 5 bases at J, with 14 bases between the two ends. CDR3 residues: CASSSREGYQPQHF. In DNA, the CDR3 is TGTGCCAGCAGCTCTCGGGAGGGCTATCAGCCCCAGCATTTT.

Points on this clone: One end of the junction fails to match germline, which may point to a read error. The chain employs TRBV15 and TRBJ1-3; TRBD1 aligns across 8 bases. Looked up from germline, CDR1 is LNHNV and CDR2 is YYDKDF (reference sequence). This CDR3 is 16 amino acids long. The CDR3 loop reads CATSGRTGISGSTIYF. The DNA of the CDR3 is TGTGCCACCAGCGGTAGGACAGGGATCTCTGGAAGCACCATATATTTT.

The chain combines TRBV18 with TRBJ1-1; 10 bases fit TRBD1. The CDR3 has 13 amino acids. Germline V gives CDR1 KGHSH, CDR2 LQKENI. V shed 6 bases and J 5 bases; nucleotides not matched to a gene: 3. The CDR3 sequence is CASSQGQGTEAFF. CDR3 in DNA: TGTGCCAGCTCCCAGGGACAGGGGACTGAAGCTTTCTTT.

As regards this clone: A junction boundary mismatches the germline segment, possibly from a read error. Other DNA sequences within the sample encode an identical CDR3. J is TRBJ2-6 and V is TRBV27, with 7 bases aligning to TRBD1. The CDR3 consists of 18 residues. Germline V CDR1 and CDR2: MNHEY, SMNVEV (reference sequence). The CDR3 is CASSSRTGGGSGANVLTF. The CDR3 region has the DNA TGTGCCAGCAGTTCACGGACAGGAGGAGGCTCTGGGGCCAACGTCCTGACCTTC.

V is TRBV7-2 and J is TRBJ2-5; 12 nucleotides match TRBD2. The J call may not be correct, given that the DNA end is closer to TRBJ2-7. This CDR3 spans 19 amino acids. Germline V lookup: CDR1 SGHTA, CDR2 FQGNSA. In DNA, the CDR3 is TGTGCCAGCAGCCAAAACCACCGGACTAGCGGGATGGTCTCCTACGAGCAGTACTTC. It translates to CASSQNHRTSGMVSYEQYF.

The chain links TRBV29-1 to TRBJ2-1; tentative D call: TRBD1 (5 bases). Trimming pared 6 bases from V and 9 bases from J, leaving 27 bases between. The CDR3 has 16 residues. Looked up from germline, CDR1 is SQVTM and CDR2 is ANQGSEA. For the CDR3, the DNA is TGCAGCGTCGGGCGGTCAGGGCCCACTGATGACGGTGAGCAGTTCTTC. Translation: CSVGRSGPTDDGEQFF.

The gene calls are TRBV10-3 and TRBJ1-2, with D possibly TRBD1 on 6 matching bases. Germline assignment: CDR1 ENHRY and CDR2 SYGVKD. Trimming took off 10 bases at V and 6 bases at J, with 30 bases between the two ends. The CDR3 extends over 17 amino acids. Written as DNA, the CDR3 is TGTGCCACCCGCAGAAGCGAGGTGGGGGCCGATAGTAATGGCTACACCTTC. It specifies CATRRSEVGADSNGYTF.

This rearrangement joins TRBV7-8 to TRBJ1-3; 11 nucleotides match TRBD1. CDR1 and CDR2 from the germline V gene are SGHVS and FQNEAQ. The CDR3 extends over 16 amino acids. Unmatched junction bases numbered 5, after V lost 5 bases and J lost 2 bases. The CDR3 is CASSPGQGDPGNTIYF. The DNA for the CDR3 is TGTGCCAGCAGCCCGGGACAGGGGGATCCTGGAAACACCATATATTTT.

The V gene is TRBV7-8, the J gene TRBJ2-1, with 11 bases matching TRBD2. J lost 6 bases, V lost 0 bases, and 7 bases had no gene match. The CDR3 spans 17 residues. CDR1 and CDR2 (germline): SGHVS, FQNEAQ. CDR3 amino acids: CASSLARGLAVANEQFF. CDR3 sequence (DNA): TGTGCCAGCAGCTTAGCGAGGGGACTAGCGGTGGCCAATGAGCAGTTCTTC.

As concerns this clone: An end of the junction differs from the germline gene, which may be a read error. This rearrangement joins TRBV30 to TRBJ2-1; 11 positions agree with TRBD2. The germline V gene has CDR1 GTSNPN and CDR2 SVGIG (reference sequence). CDR3 length: 14 residues. The CDR3, as DNA: TGTGCCTGGAGTCCCAACACTAGCGGGAGAGGTTGGGTCTTC. Translated: CAWSPNTSGRGWVF.

The chain carries TRBV7-9 and TRBJ2-5; TRBD2 is a possible D gene (6 bases). The last part of the DNA fits TRBJ2-7 better; the J call may be wrong. The germline V gene encodes CDR1 SEHNR and CDR2 FQNEAQ (reference sequence). CDR3 size: 15 residues. The CDR3 spells CASSFPGGPYYEQYF. CDR3 nucleotides: TGTGCCAGCAGCTTTCCCGGAGGGCCCTACTACGAGCAGTACTTC.

The rearrangement links TRBV15 to TRBJ2-3; 11 bases align to TRBD1. The CDR3 is 15 amino acids. CDR1 is LNHNV and CDR2 is YYDKDF in the germline V gene (reference sequence). The V segment lost 3 bases and the J segment 3 bases; nucleotides outside the gene matches: 2. The CDR3 is CATSSGDRGTDTQYF. The CDR3 nucleotides are TGTGCCACCAGCAGCGGGGACAGGGGGACAGATACGCAGTATTTT.